Presented here are 2 T cell receptor beta chains from one specimen sequenced in a study of blood T cell repertoires in COVID-19. TCRdb keeps only in-frame clones here, not all; method: immunoSEQ multiplex PCR. This table has about 150,000 clones, 84% appearing once. The specimen sequenced was PBMCs or T cells enriched from blood (not recorded which). The source of these receptors is a woman aged 50 to 60 who had recovered from COVID-19.

The chain joins TRBV20-1 to TRBJ1-5; possibly TRBD1 for D (6 bases). This CDR3 is built from 14 residues. Germline V gene lookup returns CDR1 DFQATT and CDR2 SNEGSKA (reference sequence). V lost 3 bases to trimming and J lost 4 bases, with 13 bases between them. Here the CDR3 DNA reads TGCAGTGCTAGTGTTCGGCAGGGGAATCAGCCCCAGCATTTT. Translation: CSASVRQGNQPQHF.

In nucleotides, the CDR3 is TGTGCCAGCAGCCGAGGTGCCCTAGCGTGGTACGAGCAGTACTTC. This gives the protein CASSRGALAWYEQYF. The V call is TRBV7-8, the J call TRBJ2-7, with D possibly matching TRBD2 (6 bases). With 5 bases removed from V and 4 bases from J, the gap between germline ends came to 18 bases. The CDR3 extends over 15 amino acids. Germline CDR1 SGHVS, CDR2 FQNEAQ.